A single sample is the source of the 23 T cell receptor beta chains below, sequenced in a study of CD8 T cells in ankylosing spondylitis. TCRdb re-called the 5' RACE reads through MiXCR, storing one row per CDR3 protein. This table has 180,000 or so distinct CDR3 sequences, about 9.9% appearing once. Material: blood, either unsorted or a sorted T cell fraction (not recorded which). The receptors derive from a male donor with ankylosing spondylitis or in good health (not recorded which).

In this sample, this clonotype turned up many times. The chain couples TRBV10-3 to TRBJ1-4; perhaps TRBD1 as D (5 bases). Trimming took off 3 bases at V and 0 bases at J, with 14 bases between the two ends. Germline V CDR1 and CDR2: ENHRY, SYGVKD. The CDR3 extends over 17 amino acids. This chain's CDR3 is CAISDPDRGPTNEKLFF. For the CDR3, the DNA is TGTGCCATCAGTGACCCTGACAGAGGCCCAACTAATGAAAAACTGTTTTTT.

At least ten counts were recorded for this clonotype. An end of the junction differs from the germline gene, which may be a read error. The genes are TRBV12-5 and TRBJ2-2; 10 bases are a match to TRBD1. The CDR3 spans 15 residues. The germline V gene has CDR1 LGHNT and CDR2 FRNRAP. The CDR3 region has the DNA TGTGCTAGTGGCCAGGGACAGGGGAACACCGGGGAGATGTTTTTT. Translating gives CASGQGQGNTGEMFF.

There are many counts of this clonotype. V gene TRBV7-8 combines with J gene TRBJ1-6, with 9 bases that match TRBD1. CDR3 length: 15 amino acids. V trimming: 2 bases; J trimming: 9 bases; junction bases outside the gene matches: 5. Per the germline V gene, CDR1 is SGHVS and CDR2 is FQNEAQ. CDR3 amino acids: CASSLPDRGGSPLHF. CDR3 in DNA: TGTGCCAGCAGCTTACCGGACAGGGGAGGTTCACCCCTCCACTTT.

The chain combines TRBV20-1 with TRBJ2-5; a possible D gene is TRBD2 (6 bases). Trimming cost V 3 bases and J 2 bases, with 10 bases left between them. CDR1 is DFQATT and CDR2 is SNEGSKA in the germline V gene (reference sequence). CDR3 length equals 13 residues. CDR3 DNA: TGCAGTGCTAGGTGGACTATACAAGAGACCCAGTACTTC. It yields the protein CSARWTIQETQYF.

This chain uses TRBV10-3 with TRBJ1-2, with a weak D call TRBD1 (6 bases). CDR1 and CDR2 from the germline V gene are ENHRY and SYGVKD. The V end lost 6 bases, the J end lost 6 bases, and 14 bases lay between the germline ends. CDR3 length: 13 amino acids. CDR3 coding DNA: TGTGCCATCAGCGTCATCGGGGGCGATGGCTACACCTTC. It yields the protein CAISVIGGDGYTF.

This clonotype was picked up one time. V and J are TRBV5-5 and TRBJ1-3, with unresolved D. Between the trimmed V and J ends, which lost 4 bases and 1 base, there was a span of 21 bases. The CDR3 totals 18 residues. From germline, CDR1 is SGHKS and CDR2 YYEKEE (reference sequence). The CDR3 DNA sequence: TGTGCCAGCAGCGGAACCTGGGAGGCAGGAAATTCTGGAAACACCATATATTTT. It specifies CASSGTWEAGNSGNTIYF.

This clonotype was counted ten times or more. The chain recombines TRBV6-1 with TRBJ1-2; 10 positions agree with TRBD1. The trim removed 10 bases at V and 3 bases at J, leaving 5 bases unmatched. The CDR3 is 13 residues long. CDR1 and CDR2 (germline): MNHNS, SASEGT. DNA of the CDR3: TGTGCCACTGGACAGGGGGAGGACTATGGCTACACCTTC. This gives the protein CATGQGEDYGYTF.

In this sample, this clonotype turned up a few times. J is TRBJ2-4 and V is TRBV11-2; a weak D match, TRBD1 (6 bases). Germline V CDR1 and CDR2: SGHAT, FQNNGV. V lost 0 bases to trimming and J lost 1 base, with 13 bases between them. This CDR3 region has 17 residues. The CDR3 reads CASSLDMGAVAKNIQYF. The CDR3 DNA reads as TGTGCCAGCAGCTTAGACATGGGGGCTGTGGCCAAAAACATTCAGTACTTC.

This clonotype was observed many times. The chain recombines TRBV6-1 with TRBJ1-1; maybe TRBD1 (6 bases). Between the trimmed V and J ends, which lost 6 bases and 3 bases, there was a span of 14 bases. The CDR3 consists of 14 residues. CDR1 MNHNS and CDR2 SASEGT come from the germline V gene. The CDR3: CASRKQGGDTEAFF. Here the CDR3 DNA reads TGTGCCAGCAGGAAACAGGGAGGCGACACTGAAGCTTTCTTT.

This clonotype was seen many times. The chain links TRBV15 to TRBJ2-1; D perhaps matches TRBD2 (5 bases). The CDR3 runs to 13 residues. CDR1 LNHNV and CDR2 YYDKDF come from the germline V gene (reference sequence). With 3 bases removed from V and 10 bases from J, the gap between germline ends came to 13 bases. CDR3 sequence (DNA): TGTGCCACCAGCAGCGAACTAGACCCCGAGCAGTTCTTC. It translates to CATSSELDPEQFF.

This clonotype was counted many times. The chain links TRBV3-1 to TRBJ1-2; 10 nucleotides line up with TRBD1. This CDR3 spans 15 amino acids. Germline CDR1 reads LGHDT; CDR2 reads YNNKEL (reference sequence). Trimming cost V 4 bases and J 6 bases; bases outside gene matches: 8. CDR3 loop: CASSLTGQGGDGYTF. The CDR3 DNA is TGTGCCAGCAGCCTCACCGGACAGGGGGGTGATGGCTACACCTTC.

This clonotype occurred many times. The chain joins TRBV25-1 to TRBJ2-2; D not certain. V lost 8 bases and J lost 0, with 10 bases in between. The CDR3 spans 14 residues. The germline gives CDR1 MGHDK, CDR2 SYGVNS. Here the CDR3 reads CASYGPANTGELFF. The CDR3 region has the DNA TGTGCCAGCTACGGCCCCGCGAACACCGGGGAGCTGTTTTTT.

The chain combines TRBV30 with TRBJ1-4; D not certain. Germline V lookup: CDR1 GTSNPN, CDR2 SVGIG (reference sequence). With 3 bases removed from V and 5 bases from J, the gap between germline ends came to 13 bases. The CDR3 is 14 residues long. The CDR3 region is CAWRGLGLNEKLFF. As DNA, the CDR3 is TGTGCCTGGAGAGGGTTGGGCCTCAATGAAAAACTGTTTTTT.

V gene TRBV3-1 combines with J gene TRBJ2-4; no firm D call. The CDR3 extends over 15 amino acids. Trimming took 1 base from V and 2 from J, leaving 9 bases between them. The germline gives CDR1 LGHDT, CDR2 YNNKEL (reference sequence). Here the CDR3 DNA reads TGTGCCAGCAGCCAAGGGGTAGGGCCCAAAAACATTCAGTACTTC. Its protein product is CASSQGVGPKNIQYF.

The chain links TRBV5-1 to TRBJ2-7; D may match TRBD1 or TRBD2 (5 bases each). Trimming removed 1 base from V and 3 bases from J, with 14 bases in between. Germline loops: CDR1 SGHRS, CDR2 YFSETQ. The CDR3 sequence is 15 residues long. CDR3 nucleotides: TGCGCCAGCAGCTTGAGTCAGGGAGATAGCTACGAGCAGTACTTC. It specifies CASSLSQGDSYEQYF.

Of note for this clonotype: A read error is possible here, since a much larger clone lies one base away. This rearrangement joins TRBV10-3 to TRBJ2-1; 8 nucleotides match TRBD2. Per germline, CDR1 ENHRY and CDR2 SYGVKD. This CDR3 has 14 residues. Trimming at V came to 8 bases and at J to 10 bases, leaving 13 bases not matched to a gene. The CDR3, as DNA: TGTGCCATCTGTGGCTTTGGCGGGGGGCGGGAGCAGTTCTTC. Its protein is CAICGFGGGREQFF.

In regard to this clonotype: This may come from a read error, since a much larger clone is one base off. The chain combines TRBV6-1 with TRBJ2-1; possible D gene TRBD1, 6 bases. The germline V and J ends were trimmed by 5 bases and 8 bases, with 19 bases remaining between them. This CDR3 is built from 15 residues. The germline V gene encodes CDR1 MNHNS and CDR2 SASEGT. The CDR3 sequence is CASSLGTRELDEQFF. As DNA, the CDR3 is TGTGCCAGCAGTCTCGGGACAAGGGAATTAGATGAGCAGTTCTTC.

This clonotype was detected many times. V gene TRBV20-1 combines with J gene TRBJ2-5, with D perhaps being TRBD1 or TRBD2 (5 bases each). Germline values: CDR1 DFQATT, CDR2 SNEGSKA (reference sequence). The CDR3 runs to 14 residues. Trimming removed 4 bases at V and 13 bases at J, with 25 bases between. The CDR3 DNA follows: TGCAGTGCTACCACCGGGACCGTTCTAGAAAGGGTGTACTTC. Its protein is CSATTGTVLERVYF.

This clonotype was recorded at least ten times. V is TRBV12-3 or TRBV12-4 and J is TRBJ1-2; no clear D gene. Trimming stripped 5 bases from V and 4 bases from J, with 20 bases between. This CDR3 contains 16 residues. In nucleotides, the CDR3 is TGTGCCAGCAGTCTAGAAGGTCAAGGGATGGGCTATGGCTACACCTTC. Its translation is CASSLEGQGMGYGYTF.

This clonotype was observed a handful of times. V usage is TRBV5-1 and J usage is TRBJ1-4; D perhaps matches TRBD1 (5 bases). Trimming pared 0 bases from V and 0 bases from J, leaving 6 bases between. The CDR3 extends over 15 amino acids. Germline V gene data show CDR1 as SGHRS and CDR2 as YFSETQ. CDR3 region: CASSLEGATNEKLFF. In nucleotides, the CDR3 is TGCGCCAGCAGCTTGGAAGGGGCAACTAATGAAAAACTGTTTTTT.

Details on this clonotype: A much larger clone is a single base away; this may be a read error. The chain is built from TRBV4-1 and TRBJ1-5; D is ambiguous. Germline V lookup: CDR1 MGHRA, CDR2 YSYEKL. This CDR3 has 13 amino acids. V dropped 10 bases and J dropped 1 base, with 11 bases sitting between them. In DNA form, the CDR3 reads TGCGCCAACAGTTCCCTAAGCAATCAGCCCCAGCATTTT. This sequence encodes CANSSLSNQPQHF.

A note on this clonotype: A much larger clone lies one base from this, so it may be a read error. This chain joins TRBV9 and TRBJ2-5; D ambiguous. CDR1 is SGDLS, CDR2 YYNGEE, per germline. This CDR3 region has 13 residues. This CDR3 is CASNVATLETQYF. The CDR3 bases are TGTGCCAGCAACGTAGCAACGCTTGAGACCCAGTACTTC. The full variable domain, in which reference TRBV9 and TRBJ2-5 provide the parts outside the CDR3, is DSGVTQTPKHLITATGQRVTLRCSPRSGDLSVYWYQQSLDQGLQFLIQYYNGEERAKGNILERFSAQQFPDLHSELNLSSLELGDSALYFCASNVATLETQYFGPGTRLLVL.

The J gene is TRBJ1-2, the V gene TRBV29-1; D is possibly TRBD1 (6 bases). V gave up 3 bases and J gave up 7 bases, with 12 bases separating them. Germline assignment: CDR1 SQVTM and CDR2 ANQGSEA. This CDR3 is 12 amino acids long. This chain's CDR3 is CSVEGGGRGYTF. As DNA, the CDR3 is TGCAGCGTTGAGGGCGGGGGCCGTGGCTACACCTTC.